This TCR beta chain derives from a study of cytomegalovirus exposure and HLA in healthy donors. The protocol was immunoSEQ multiplex PCR, while the TCRdb copy is restricted to in-frame clones and leaves out a portion. The top ten clones hold 2% to 2.5% of a sample with over 200,000 clones, 87% of them seen once. Overall study results and limits: The study listed roughly 160 cytomegalovirus-associated TCR beta chains.

Germline loops: CDR1 MGHDK, CDR2 SYGVNS. V lost 4 bases to trimming and J lost 4 bases, with 4 bases between them. The CDR3 length is 11 residues. As concerns this clone: Its target is not known.

Material for sequencing was PBMCs. V is TRBV25-1 and J is TRBJ1-2; no clear D gene. The origin of this receptor is a young woman in good health and CMV-seropositive. CDR3 loop: CASSAVYGYTF. Here the CDR3 DNA reads TGTGCCAGCAGTGCCGTCTATGGCTACACCTTC.